This T cell receptor (beta chain) was retrieved from a study of CD8 T cells in Susac syndrome. This CDR3 is built from 13 residues. Trimming took 3 bases from V and 6 from J, leaving 11 bases between them. On this clonotype: The antigen is undetermined.

Random hexamers primed reverse transcription of 0.5 to 1 ug RNA. MiXCR was run by TCRdb on the immunoSEQ multiplex PCR reads, yielding one entry per CDR3 protein. The sample has a few hundred thousand distinct CDR3 sequences; around 93% are singletons. Overall study results and limits: The CD4+ T cell repertoires from Susac syndrome exhibited no clonal expansion.

The chain uses TRBV12-3 or TRBV12-4 and TRBJ1-2, with D perhaps TRBD1 (5 bases). The source material was CD4+ T cells from PBMCs. The receptor comes from a human donor with Susac syndrome. CDR3 in amino acids: CASSFFRGDGYTF. CDR3 sequence (DNA): TGTGCCAGCAGTTTCTTTAGAGGGGATGGCTACACCTTC.